Here is one T cell receptor (beta chain) with its context. As processed by the authors: Reference gene primer amplification gave nucleated cell count estimates. The table came from immunoSEQ multiplex PCR; TCRdb's copy has only in-frame clones and leaves some out. That table is the source of V, J and clone size, and D and trimming were worked out from the DNA. The table lists 15,000 or so clones, about 91% of them singletons. Trimming took 0 bases from V and 6 from J, leaving 18 bases between them. Germline CDR1 reads LGHNA; CDR2 reads YSLEER. The CDR3 runs 17 residues. This record comes from a study of blood T cell repertoires in COVID-19.

The clonotype was recovered from a human donor in a cohort sampled during active COVID-19. V gene TRBV4-3 combines with J gene TRBJ1-5; possible D gene TRBD1, 5 bases. The sequenced sample was peripheral blood. For the CDR3, the DNA is TGCGCCAGCAGCCAAGATCTTGACACCCTAGGGGCTCAGCCCCAGCATTTT. It specifies CASSQDLDTLGAQPQHF.